This record looks at one T cell receptor (beta chain) sequence and its context. The CDR3 has 16 amino acids. The V gene lost 6 bases and the J gene lost 3 bases, with 20 bases spanning the gap. The germline V gene has CDR1 WSHSY and CDR2 SAAADI. This record belongs to a study of blood T cell repertoires in COVID-19. As for the study in general: Sites in the United States, Italy and Spain provided acute and convalescent COVID-19 samples. T cells, B-cell-depleted T cells, or PBMCs supplied cDNA or gDNA.

Original analysis: Counts of nucleated cells, estimated from reference gene primer amplification, were obtained. This table comes from immunoSEQ multiplex PCR, and its TCRdb copy is limited to in-frame clones, with some not included. V and J calls and clone size are copied from that table; D and trimming were computed from the DNA. Of 250,000 or so clones listed, over 80% are singletons. The sequenced sample consisted of peripheral blood. The receptor's source is a man under 40 who had recovered from COVID-19. The rearrangement links TRBV10-2 to TRBJ2-5; maybe TRBD2 (6 bases). CDR3: CASSPSPFWGEETQYF. CDR3 sequence (DNA): TGCGCCAGCAGCCCTTCCCCTTTTTGGGGGGAAGAGACCCAGTACTTC.